Below, 17 T cell receptor beta chains from the same sample are listed, as sequenced in a study of blood T cell repertoires in COVID-19 (dated by TCRdb to 2020 to 2021). Library generation was performed with the immunoSEQ multiplex PCR assay. The immuneACCESS repertoire file appears here via TCRdb, limited to in-frame rearrangements. These files lack a portion of the clones; in checked studies, under half of the deficit traces to unresolved V genes, and the cause of the others is not known. Present in this sample are roughly 200,000 clones, approximately 78% of which were seen just once. 2.5% to 3% of the sample goes to the ten largest clones. The source material was peripheral blood. These receptors were obtained from a woman older than 75 with active or convalescent COVID-19.

This sequence joins TRBV6-7 and TRBJ1-2; a weak D match, TRBD1 (6 bases). TRBV6-7 is assigned to the ORF class and has an uncertain function. The CDR3 covers 12 residues. V was pared by 4 bases and J by 5 bases, with 8 bases between. CDR3 protein: CASSSGQYGYTF. CDR3 nucleotides: TGTGCCAGCAGTTCCGGACAGTATGGCTACACCTTC.

V gene TRBV6-1 combines with J gene TRBJ1-3, with D maybe TRBD1 (5 bases). Trimming left V 2 bases short and J 1 base short, with 15 bases between. Germline V gene data show CDR1 as MNHNS and CDR2 as SASEGT. CDR3 length: 17 residues. As DNA, the CDR3 is TGTGCCAGCAGTGAACGGCGAAAACAGGATTCTGGAAACACCATATATTTT. It is translated as CASSERRKQDSGNTIYF.

The chain recombines TRBV28 with TRBJ2-1, with a tentative D call TRBD1 (6 bases). The CDR3 sequence is 14 residues long. Germline CDR1 and CDR2: MDHEN and SYDVKM. With 3 bases removed from V and 6 bases from J, the gap between germline ends came to 12 bases. The CDR3 protein is CASSFISGANEQFF. Written as DNA, the CDR3 is TGTGCCAGCAGTTTCATATCAGGGGCCAATGAGCAGTTCTTC.

The table lists this clone with a few counts. The CDR3 protein is CASRPDRGWGANVLTF. Written as DNA, the CDR3 is TGTGCCAGCAGACCTGACAGGGGATGGGGGGCCAACGTCCTGACTTTC. The rearrangement uses TRBV28 and TRBJ2-6; 8 nucleotides line up with TRBD1. The CDR3 contains 16 residues. The germline V gene has CDR1 MDHEN and CDR2 SYDVKM. The V and J ends lost 6 bases and 4 bases, in that order; junction bases with no gene match: 8.

This sequence joins TRBV25-1 and TRBJ2-7, with 7 nucleotides matching TRBD1. V lost 4 bases and J lost 2; bases outside the gene matches: 5. Per the germline V gene, CDR1 is MGHDK and CDR2 is SYGVNS. The CDR3 sequence is 14 residues long. Here the CDR3 reads CASSAYRGPYEQYF. The CDR3 nucleotides are TGTGCCAGCAGTGCTTACAGGGGACCCTACGAGCAGTACTTC.

The chain employs TRBV20-1 and TRBJ1-1; a weak D match, TRBD1 (5 bases). In germline, CDR1 is DFQATT, CDR2 SNEGSKA (reference sequence). The CDR3 consists of 13 residues. The V and J ends lost 3 bases and 3 bases respectively, with 11 bases between them. The CDR3 region has the DNA TGCAGTGCTAGTGCAGGGCCCCACACTGAAGCTTTCTTT. This translates into CSASAGPHTEAFF.

Only one count was recorded for this clone. The chain employs TRBV25-1 and TRBJ2-7, with 8 bases matching TRBD1. V trimming: 3 bases; J trimming: 7 bases; junction bases outside the gene matches: 11. From germline, CDR1 is MGHDK and CDR2 SYGVNS. The CDR3 runs 15 residues. For the CDR3, the DNA is TGTGCCAGCAGTGATCCCTCGGACAGGGCATGGGAGCAGTACTTC. This gives the protein CASSDPSDRAWEQYF.

The count of this clone is one. CDR3 region: CASSQNPGLAGRETQYF. For the CDR3, the DNA is TGTGCCAGCAGCCAAAATCCGGGACTAGCGGGACGGGAGACCCAGTACTTC. The chain is built from TRBV3-1 (or the pseudogene TRBV3-2) and TRBJ2-5; TRBD2 agrees at 13 bases. The CDR3 extends over 17 amino acids. Germline CDR1 is LGHDT and CDR2 is YNNKEL (reference sequence). Trimming removed 2 bases from V and 5 bases from J; junction bases left unmatched: 8.

V gene TRBV12-3 or TRBV12-4 combines with J gene TRBJ2-3, with 7 bases matching TRBD1. The trim removed 7 bases at V and 7 bases at J, leaving 8 bases unmatched. CDR3 size: 13 residues. The DNA of the CDR3 is TGTGCCAGCACACAGGGGCAAGGGTATACGCAGTATTTT. It specifies CASTQGQGYTQYF.

The chain joins TRBV20-1 to TRBJ1-4; TRBD1 is a possible D gene (5 bases). The CDR3 has 14 residues. V was trimmed by 3 bases and J by 8 bases, leaving 16 bases between them. Germline CDR1 is DFQATT and CDR2 is SNEGSKA (reference sequence). The CDR3 is CSASFAGNDEKLFF. CDR3 bases: TGCAGTGCTAGTTTCGCAGGGAACGACGAAAAACTGTTTTTT.

The chain employs TRBV5-4 and TRBJ1-1, with D possibly matching TRBD1 (5 bases). CDR3 size: 13 residues. The germline V gene encodes CDR1 SGHNT and CDR2 YYREEE (reference sequence). Trimming left V 0 bases short and J 5 bases short, with 8 bases between. The CDR3, as DNA: TGTGCCAGCAGCTTGGGACAGAGAACTGAAGCTTTCTTT. It yields the protein CASSLGQRTEAFF.

This chain links TRBV28 with TRBJ2-7; 8 bases are a match to TRBD1. J lost 2 bases, V lost 4 bases, and 4 bases had no gene match. CDR3 length: 14 residues. The germline gives CDR1 MDHEN, CDR2 SYDVKM. CDR3 DNA sequence: TGTGCCAGCAGTTCTCCGGGACAGGCCTACGAGCAGTACTTC. Translating it yields CASSSPGQAYEQYF.

The V and J genes are TRBV7-9 and TRBJ1-4; no clear D. Germline lookup yields CDR1 SEHNR and CDR2 FQNEAQ (reference sequence). V lost 1 base and J lost 5, with 11 bases in between. CDR3 length: 15 residues. CDR3 region: CASSLDAGLNEKLFF. The CDR3 bases are TGTGCCAGCAGCTTAGATGCAGGTCTGAATGAAAAACTGTTTTTT. Supplemented by reference TRBV7-9 and TRBJ1-4, the full variable domain reads DTGVSQNPRHKITKRGQNVTFRCDPISEHNRLYWYRQTLGQGPEFLTYFQNEAQLEKSRLLSDRFSAERPKGSFSTLEIQRTEQGDSAMYLCASSLDAGLNEKLFFGSGTQLSVL.

The chain links TRBV2 to TRBJ2-7; TRBD1 aligns across 7 bases. Germline-derived CDR1 and CDR2 are SNHLY and FYNNEI. The CDR3 is made up of 14 amino acids. V lost 4 bases to trimming and J lost 3 bases; unmatched junction nucleotides: 6. CDR3 sequence (DNA): TGTGCCAGCAGTGTCCTAGCAGGGGGCTACGAGCAGTACTTC. As protein: CASSVLAGGYEQYF.

In this sample, this clone turned up once. This chain joins TRBV28 and TRBJ1-2; D not certain. The CDR3 runs to 16 residues. V lost 8 bases to trimming and J lost 5 bases, with 24 bases between them. Germline V gene lookup returns CDR1 MDHEN and CDR2 SYDVKM. The CDR3 loop is CASAVGGGVRYYGYTF. The CDR3 DNA is TGTGCCAGCGCTGTGGGTGGAGGCGTGCGATATTATGGCTACACCTTC.

V gene TRBV3-1 (or the pseudogene TRBV3-2) combines with J gene TRBJ2-7; tentative D call: TRBD2 (5 bases). The CDR3 has 13 amino acids. CDR1 and CDR2 (germline): LGHDT, YNNKEL (reference sequence). Trimming pared 3 bases from V and 7 bases from J, leaving 13 bases between. CDR3 sequence reads: CASSHGLPREQYF. The CDR3 DNA is TGTGCCAGCAGCCATGGACTCCCTAGGGAGCAGTACTTC.

The V gene is TRBV2, the J gene TRBJ1-1; D ambiguous. V shed 8 bases and J shed 2 bases, with 15 bases lying between them. Germline lookup yields CDR1 SNHLY and CDR2 FYNNEI. The CDR3 spans 14 residues. CDR3 in DNA: TGTGCCAGCGACTTTACGGGTTCTAACACTGAAGCTTTCTTT. Its protein is CASDFTGSNTEAFF.